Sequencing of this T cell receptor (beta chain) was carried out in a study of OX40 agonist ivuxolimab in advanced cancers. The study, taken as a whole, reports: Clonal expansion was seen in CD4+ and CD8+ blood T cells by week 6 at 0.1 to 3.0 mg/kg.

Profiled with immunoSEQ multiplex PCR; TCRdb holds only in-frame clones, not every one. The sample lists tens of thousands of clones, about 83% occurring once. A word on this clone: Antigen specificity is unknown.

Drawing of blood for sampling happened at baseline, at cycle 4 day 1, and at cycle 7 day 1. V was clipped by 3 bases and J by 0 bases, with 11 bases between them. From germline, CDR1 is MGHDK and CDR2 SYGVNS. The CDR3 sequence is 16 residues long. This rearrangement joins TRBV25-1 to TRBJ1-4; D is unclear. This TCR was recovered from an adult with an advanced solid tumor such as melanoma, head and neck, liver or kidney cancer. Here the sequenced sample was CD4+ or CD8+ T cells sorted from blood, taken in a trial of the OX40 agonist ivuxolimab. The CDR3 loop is CASSDLKGATNEKLFF. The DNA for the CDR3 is TGTGCCAGCAGTGATTTGAAGGGTGCAACTAATGAAAAACTGTTTTTT.